The 32 T cell receptor beta chains given below trace back to one sample, sequenced in a study of Ad26.COV2.S vaccination and SARS-CoV-2 variants. As to treatment: around 19 received Ad26.COV2.S at low or high dose, single or two shots; several received placebo; per-sample allocation not given. Sampling took place 63 days after the first vaccine or placebo injection. Some clones are missing from TCRdb's copy, which holds only in-frame ones; the method was immunoSEQ multiplex PCR. There are roughly 390,000 clones in the sample; more than 85% occur only once, and 3.5% lies in the top ten. The sequencing here drew on peripheral blood, taken in a trial of Ad26.COV2.S vaccine versus placebo. The receptors stem from a person aged 18 to 59 who received the Ad26.COV2.S COVID-19 vaccine or a placebo.

Only a few counts were recorded for this clone. J is TRBJ1-2 and V is TRBV5-4; D possibly corresponds to TRBD1 (5 bases). V lost 3 bases to trimming and J lost 1 base, with 10 bases between them. The CDR3 contains 14 residues. The germline V gene has CDR1 SGHNT and CDR2 YYREEE (reference sequence). Here the CDR3 DNA reads TGTGCCAGCAGCTATAGGGACGGTAACTATGGCTACACCTTC. This translates into CASSYRDGNYGYTF.

The chain uses TRBV2 and TRBJ1-6; 7 nucleotides agree with TRBD1. After removal of 8 bases from V and 1 base from J, the junction contained 8 bases not matched to a gene. The CDR3 is made up of 16 amino acids. The germline V gene has CDR1 SNHLY and CDR2 FYNNEI. The CDR3 DNA follows: TGTGCCAGCGCAGGGGGTCAGGGGTCCTATAATTCACCCCTCCACTTT. Protein: CASAGGQGSYNSPLHF.

The chain recombines TRBV7-8 with TRBJ1-6; D possibly corresponds to TRBD1 (6 bases). CDR3 length equals 16 residues. Germline lookup yields CDR1 SGHVS and CDR2 FQNEAQ. V lost 7 bases, J lost 4 bases, and 17 bases lay in between. The CDR3 DNA is TGTGCCAGCAACCAGCGGGCAGGGGATTATAATTCACCCCTCCACTTT. Translation: CASNQRAGDYNSPLHF.

The V call is TRBV7-9, the J call TRBJ1-3; 8 bases align to TRBD1. The length of the CDR3 is 16 residues. Germline CDR1 and CDR2: SEHNR and FQNEAQ (reference sequence). Trimming took 1 base from V and 2 from J; bases not matched to a gene: 4. The DNA of the CDR3 is TGTGCCAGCAGCTTAGGGCCCAGGGGGCCTGGAAACACCATATATTTT. This encodes CASSLGPRGPGNTIYF.

In the case of this clone: This CDR3 is also generated by other DNA sequences in the sample. The gene calls are TRBV12-3 or TRBV12-4 and TRBJ1-2; no definite D call. V dropped 3 bases and J dropped 8 bases, with 7 bases sitting between them. This CDR3 comprises 11 residues. The DNA for the CDR3 is TGTGCCAGCAGTTTCGGGAGCGGCTACACCTTC. Translating it yields CASSFGSGYTF.

This clone was counted ten times or more. The V call is TRBV6-2 or TRBV6-3, the J call TRBJ1-4; possibly TRBD1 for D (6 bases). Germline lookup yields CDR1 MNHEY and CDR2 SVGEGT. The V gene lost 2 bases and the J gene lost 0 bases, with 16 bases spanning the gap. This CDR3 has 18 amino acids. The CDR3 sequence: CASSYHRDDDATNEKLFF. CDR3 bases: TGTGCCAGCAGTTACCACAGGGATGACGATGCAACTAATGAAAAACTGTTTTTT.

The CDR3 loop is CASSIEHAGATITDTQYF. The CDR3 DNA follows: TGTGCCAGTAGTATAGAGCACGCCGGCGCGACAATCACAGATACGCAGTATTTT. The chain has TRBV19 and TRBJ2-3; D gene unclear. This CDR3 is built from 18 residues. The germline V and J ends were trimmed by 0 bases and 2 bases, with 18 bases remaining between them. Germline CDR1 and CDR2: LNHDA and SQIVND (reference sequence).

J is TRBJ2-7 and V is TRBV11-3, with a weak D call TRBD1 (6 bases). Trimming took 6 bases from V and 2 from J, leaving 17 bases between them. Germline-derived CDR1 and CDR2 are SGHNT and YENEEA. The CDR3 contains 15 residues. The CDR3 loop is CASSPGRGQPYEQYF. CDR3 sequence (DNA): TGTGCCAGCAGTCCGGGACGGGGACAACCCTACGAGCAGTACTTC.

The DNA of the CDR3 is TGTGCCAGCAGCTTAACAGCGGGGACTTACAATGAGCAGTTCTTC. Translated: CASSLTAGTYNEQFF. The chain couples TRBV7-2 to TRBJ2-1; 7 positions match TRBD2. Germline trimming cut 2 bases from V and 4 bases from J; bases unmatched to any gene: 5. Per germline, CDR1 SGHTA and CDR2 FQGNSA. The CDR3 is made up of 15 amino acids.

This chain connects TRBV27 to TRBJ1-1; the match to TRBD1 covers 10 bases. The CDR3 sequence is 16 residues long. The J segment lost 0 bases and the V segment lost 1 base, leaving 2 bases of the junction unmatched. Per the germline V gene, CDR1 is MNHEY and CDR2 is SMNVEV (reference sequence). The CDR3 coding sequence is TGTGCCAGCAGTTTATTGGGACAGGGGTTGAACACTGAAGCTTTCTTT. This translates into CASSLLGQGLNTEAFF.

The chain uses TRBV2 and TRBJ2-5, with TRBD2 matching over 9 bases. Germline V gene data show CDR1 as SNHLY and CDR2 as FYNNEI. V lost 1 base, J lost 5 bases, and 8 bases stayed unmatched. The CDR3 has 16 residues. The CDR3 loop reads CASSEETSGGWETQYF. CDR3 nucleotides: TGTGCCAGCAGTGAAGAAACCAGCGGGGGGTGGGAGACCCAGTACTTC.

To note about this clone: The junction and the germline gene differ at one end; a read error may be behind it. This rearrangement joins TRBV4-1 to TRBJ2-1, with 8 bases matching TRBD2. CDR1 is MGHRA and CDR2 is YSYEKL in the germline V gene. This CDR3 is built from 19 residues. Written as DNA, the CDR3 is TGCGCCAGCAGCCAACGAGGAGCGGGGGAATCGATCTCCCACAATGAGCAGTTCTTC. As protein: CASSQRGAGESISHNEQFF.

This clone came up a few times. The junction shows a germline mismatch at one end, possibly a read error. The chain recombines TRBV2 with TRBJ2-3; D not resolved. The CDR3 covers 13 residues. Germline-derived CDR1 and CDR2 are SNHLY and FYNNEI. The CDR3 sequence is CACSPPFTDTQYF. DNA of the CDR3: TGTGCCTGCAGTCCCCCATTTACAGATACGCAGTATTTT.

On this clone: Other DNA sequences of this sample code for an identical CDR3. This sequence joins TRBV12-3 or TRBV12-4 and TRBJ2-3; D is unresolved. Between the trimmed V and J ends, which lost 3 bases and 4 bases, there was a span of 5 bases. The CDR3 contains 12 residues. CDR3 amino acids: CASSFVSDTQYF. The CDR3 DNA reads TGTGCCAGCAGTTTCGTCTCAGATACGCAGTATTTT.

This clone was seen once. This CDR3 reads CASSYSGTGTDTQYF. The CDR3 region has the DNA TGTGCCAGCAGTTACTCAGGGACAGGCACAGATACGCAGTATTTT. The chain is built from TRBV6-5 and TRBJ2-3, with 7 nucleotides matching TRBD1. V shed 0 bases, J shed 1 base, and the junction held 1 base outside the gene matches. Per germline, CDR1 MNHEY and CDR2 SVGAGI. The CDR3 sequence is 15 residues long.

V usage is TRBV6-1 and J usage is TRBJ1-2, with D hard to call. Germline V gene sequence: CDR1 MNHNS, CDR2 SASEGT. This CDR3 is built from 13 residues. Trimming removed 1 base at V and 6 bases at J, with 9 bases between. CDR3 protein: CASSEVLRNGYTF. The DNA for the CDR3 is TGTGCCAGCAGTGAAGTACTAAGAAATGGCTACACCTTC.

As DNA, the CDR3 is TGTGCCAGCAGCCCAAATACAGGCCTGAGGGGCAATCAGCCCCAGCATTTT. This sequence encodes CASSPNTGLRGNQPQHF. V is TRBV7-8 and J is TRBJ1-5; possible D gene TRBD1, 5 bases. This CDR3 has 17 amino acids. CDR1 is SGHVS and CDR2 is FQNEAQ in the germline V gene. V was pared by 5 bases and J by 2 bases, with 19 bases between. Complete variable domain (other parts from reference TRBV7-8 and TRBJ1-5): GAGVSQSPRYKVAKRGQDVALRCDPISGHVSLFWYQQALGQGPEFLTYFQNEAQLDKSGLPSDRFFAERPEGSVSTLKIQRTQQEDSAVYLCASSPNTGLRGNQPQHFGDGTRLSIL.

The chain has TRBV3-1 (or the pseudogene TRBV3-2) and TRBJ2-7; the D is unclear. CDR1 and CDR2 from the germline V gene are LGHDT and YNNKEL (reference sequence). This CDR3 region has 11 residues. V shed 4 bases and J shed 7 bases, with 8 bases lying between them. The CDR3 protein is CASSREREQYF. CDR3 coding DNA: TGTGCCAGCAGCCGAGAAAGGGAGCAGTACTTC.

In this sample, this clone turned up once. The gene calls are TRBV5-6 and TRBJ2-7; 8 nucleotides agree with TRBD1. CDR1 and CDR2 from the germline V gene are SGHDT and YYEEEE. V lost 4 bases and J lost 5; bases outside the gene matches: 5. The CDR3 contains 13 residues. The CDR3 is CASSLGQGHEQYF. Here the CDR3 DNA reads TGTGCCAGCAGCCTAGGACAGGGCCACGAGCAGTACTTC.

In DNA, the CDR3 is TGTGCCAGCAGCCGGGCATCGGGGGGCTTTAACTATGGCTACACCTTC. Translating it yields CASSRASGGFNYGYTF. The J gene is TRBJ1-2, the V gene TRBV14; a possible D gene is TRBD1 (6 bases). The CDR3 covers 16 residues. V dropped 4 bases and J dropped 1 base, with 16 bases sitting between them. From germline, CDR1 is SGHDN and CDR2 FVKESK.

The V call is TRBV3-1 (or the pseudogene TRBV3-2), the J call TRBJ2-5; 10 positions agree with TRBD2. CDR3 length: 16 amino acids. CDR1 is LGHDT, CDR2 YNNKEL, per germline (reference sequence). The trim removed 2 bases at V and 4 bases at J, leaving 7 bases unmatched. This CDR3 reads CASSQRSGGAGETQYF. The CDR3, as DNA: TGTGCCAGCAGCCAACGGAGCGGGGGGGCCGGAGAGACCCAGTACTTC.

The chain recombines TRBV19 with TRBJ1-1; 9 bases are a match to TRBD1. The CDR3 is made up of 15 amino acids. Germline V CDR1 and CDR2: LNHDA, SQIVND (reference sequence). Trimming cost V 2 bases and J 0 bases; bases outside gene matches: 1. CDR3 in amino acids: CASSIRDRVNTEAFF. The DNA for the CDR3 is TGTGCCAGTAGTATACGGGACAGGGTGAACACTGAAGCTTTCTTT.

This clone was counted a single time. The genes are TRBV11-2 and TRBJ1-2; 9 bases are a match to TRBD1. Germline values: CDR1 SGHAT, CDR2 FQNNGV. This CDR3 is 14 amino acids long. Germline trimming cut 6 bases from V and 4 bases from J; bases unmatched to any gene: 6. CDR3 in DNA: TGTGCCAGCAGTTTCACAGGGGGCTTCTATGGCTACACCTTC. Translating it yields CASSFTGGFYGYTF.

The rearrangement links TRBV19 to TRBJ2-7; 9 nucleotides line up with TRBD1. The CDR3 is 14 residues long. The germline V gene encodes CDR1 LNHDA and CDR2 SQIVND (reference sequence). The V segment lost 6 bases and the J segment 6 bases; nucleotides outside the gene matches: 9. CDR3 in DNA: TGTGCCAGTAGCCTACAGGGGGCGCGGGTCGAGCAGTACTTC. This sequence encodes CASSLQGARVEQYF.

This chain links TRBV12-3 or TRBV12-4 with TRBJ1-5; D is undetermined. The length of the CDR3 is 13 residues. Trimming took 7 bases from V and 0 from J, leaving 7 bases between them. In DNA, the CDR3 is TGTGCCAGCAACATGAATAGCAATCAGCCCCAGCATTTT. Translation gives CASNMNSNQPQHF.

V usage is TRBV6-5 and J usage is TRBJ1-6; D not resolved. The CDR3 sequence is 15 residues long. Germline lookup yields CDR1 MNHEY and CDR2 SVGAGI. V lost 2 bases to trimming and J lost 11 bases, with 16 bases between them. CDR3 sequence reads: CASSYDSGGGPPLHF. The DNA for the CDR3 is TGTGCCAGCAGTTACGATTCGGGAGGTGGTCCACCCCTCCACTTT.

In its sample, this clone was seen a few times. V and J are TRBV5-1 and TRBJ2-3; D may be TRBD1 (6 bases). The germline V gene has CDR1 SGHRS and CDR2 YFSETQ. This CDR3 is built from 15 residues. V lost 6 bases to trimming and J lost 6 bases, with 20 bases between them. CDR3: CASTLTGTTSDTQYF. The CDR3 DNA reads TGCGCCAGCACCCTTACCGGGACAACGTCTGATACGCAGTATTTT.

This clone was picked up one time. The gene calls are TRBV6-2 or TRBV6-3 and TRBJ1-1; 7 bases are shared with TRBD1. The germline gives CDR1 MNHEY, CDR2 SVGEGT. The CDR3 totals 16 residues. V lost 1 base to trimming and J lost 7 bases; unmatched junction nucleotides: 12. The CDR3 DNA sequence: TGTGCCAGCAGTTACTTGTCTAGAGGGCCAGGGGGTGAAGCTTTCTTT. Protein product: CASSYLSRGPGGEAFF.

CDR3 DNA sequence: TGTGCCAGCAGGCCTCGAGTTAGGGACAATGAGCAGTTCTTC. As protein: CASRPRVRDNEQFF. V and J are TRBV2 and TRBJ2-1, with D unresolved. V was trimmed by 6 bases and J by 5 bases, leaving 14 bases between them. Germline CDR1 SNHLY, CDR2 FYNNEI. The CDR3 loop spans 14 amino acids.

The rearrangement links TRBV5-1 to TRBJ2-5; possibly TRBD2 for D (7 bases). V was clipped by 4 bases and J by 5 bases, with 18 bases between them. Germline V gene sequence: CDR1 SGHRS, CDR2 YFSETQ. The CDR3 sequence is 15 residues long. For the CDR3, the DNA is TGCGCCAGCAGCCCGGGGGCGGGGGAGATTGAGACCCAGTACTTC. Translation: CASSPGAGEIETQYF.

The chain is built from TRBV3-1 (or the pseudogene TRBV3-2) and TRBJ1-1; D remains ambiguous. CDR1 is LGHDT and CDR2 is YNNKEL in the germline V gene (reference sequence). V gave up 0 bases and J gave up 5 bases, with 7 bases separating them. This CDR3 comprises 13 residues. In DNA, the CDR3 is TGTGCCAGCAGCCAAGAGGTGGGAACTGAAGCTTTCTTT. Amino acids: CASSQEVGTEAFF.

V and J are TRBV7-2 and TRBJ2-7; D is unclear. Between the trimmed V and J ends, which lost 3 bases and 2 bases, there was a span of 11 bases. CDR1 and CDR2 from the germline V gene are SGHTA and FQGNSA. The CDR3 runs 14 residues. For the CDR3, the DNA is TGTGCCAGCAGCTTCGGAATCCTTACCTACGAGCAGTACTTC. Translation: CASSFGILTYEQYF.